This section outlines one T cell receptor beta chain sequence together with its context. Its antigen is as yet unknown. The protocol was immunoSEQ multiplex PCR, while the TCRdb copy is restricted to in-frame clones and leaves out a portion. The table lists around 130,000 clones, about 91% of them singletons. V lost 0 bases, J lost 10 bases, and 9 bases lay in between. CDR3 size: 12 residues. Germline CDR1 MNHEY, CDR2 SVGEGT. This entry is derived from a study of T cell responses to AZD1222 COVID-19 vaccine. Across the whole study: Second doses were pooled across both intervals (about 4 or about 12 weeks). General observations from the study: Sampling that yielded the repertoires occurred only after the peak T cell response. The reported proportion of spike-specific TCRs targeting unmutated variant regions was nearly half.

The V and J genes are TRBV6-2 or TRBV6-3 and TRBJ1-2, with D hard to call. Specimen: peripheral blood, collected on day 0 of AZD1222 vaccination. The receptor was isolated from an adult in good health. CDR3 protein: CASSYSTGDYTF. CDR3 nucleotide sequence: TGTGCCAGCAGTTACTCGACGGGAGACTACACCTTC.